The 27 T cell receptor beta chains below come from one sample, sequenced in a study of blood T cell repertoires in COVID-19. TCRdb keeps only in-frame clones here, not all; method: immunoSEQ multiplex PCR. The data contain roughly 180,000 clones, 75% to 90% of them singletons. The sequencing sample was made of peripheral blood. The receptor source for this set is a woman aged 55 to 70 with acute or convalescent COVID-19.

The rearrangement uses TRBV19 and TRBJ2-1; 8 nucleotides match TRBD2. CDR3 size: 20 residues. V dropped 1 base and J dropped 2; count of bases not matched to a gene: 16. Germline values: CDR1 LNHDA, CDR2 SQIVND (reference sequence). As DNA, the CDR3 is TGTGCCAGTAGTATAGCCGGGTGGGGGACGGCGGGAGGACCCTACAATGAGCAGTTCTTC. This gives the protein CASSIAGWGTAGGPYNEQFF.

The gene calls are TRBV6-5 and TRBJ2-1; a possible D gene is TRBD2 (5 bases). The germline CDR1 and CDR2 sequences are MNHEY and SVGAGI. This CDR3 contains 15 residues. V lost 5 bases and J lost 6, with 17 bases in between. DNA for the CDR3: TGTGCCAGCAGTCTGGCGGGCAAACTATTCAATGAGCAGTTCTTC. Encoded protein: CASSLAGKLFNEQFF.

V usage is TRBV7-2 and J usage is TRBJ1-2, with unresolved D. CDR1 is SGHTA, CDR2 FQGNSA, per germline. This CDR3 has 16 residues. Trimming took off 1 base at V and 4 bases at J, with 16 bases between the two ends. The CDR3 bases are TGTGCCAGCAGCTTAGTCGCAACCCAGACAATCTATGGCTACACCTTC. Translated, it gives CASSLVATQTIYGYTF. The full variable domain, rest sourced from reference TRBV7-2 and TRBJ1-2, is GAGVSQSPSNKVTEKGKDVELRCDPISGHTALYWYRQSLGQGLEFLIYFQGNSAPDKSGLPSDRFSAERTGGSVSTLTIQRTQQEDSAVYLCASSLVATQTIYGYTFGSGTRLTVV.

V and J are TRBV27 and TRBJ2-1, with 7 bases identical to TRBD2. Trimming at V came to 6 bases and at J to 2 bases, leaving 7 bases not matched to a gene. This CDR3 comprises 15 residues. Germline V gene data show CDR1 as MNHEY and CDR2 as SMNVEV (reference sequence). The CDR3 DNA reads TGTGCCAGCAGAACTCCGGGACTAACCTACAATGAGCAGTTCTTC. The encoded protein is CASRTPGLTYNEQFF.

The CDR3: CASSPRLIPMNTEAFF. The CDR3, as DNA: TGTGCCAGCTCACCTCGACTTATTCCAATGAACACTGAAGCTTTCTTT. The chain uses TRBV18 and TRBJ1-1; D is uncertain. CDR1 KGHSH and CDR2 LQKENI come from the germline V gene. V gave up 3 bases and J gave up 0 bases, with 14 bases separating them. The CDR3 has 16 residues.

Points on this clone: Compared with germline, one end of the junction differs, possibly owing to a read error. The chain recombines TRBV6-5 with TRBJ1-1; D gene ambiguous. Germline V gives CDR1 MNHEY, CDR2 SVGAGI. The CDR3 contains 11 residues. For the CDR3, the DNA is TGTGCCAGCAGTAACTCAATCGAGGCTTTCTTT. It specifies CASSNSIEAFF.

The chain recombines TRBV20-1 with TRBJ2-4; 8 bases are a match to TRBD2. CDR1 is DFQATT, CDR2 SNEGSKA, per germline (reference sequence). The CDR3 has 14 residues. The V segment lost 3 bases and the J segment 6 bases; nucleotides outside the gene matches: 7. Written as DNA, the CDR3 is TGCAGTGCTAGTATCGGGGGGGTTGGAAACATTCAGTACTTC. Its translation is CSASIGGVGNIQYF.

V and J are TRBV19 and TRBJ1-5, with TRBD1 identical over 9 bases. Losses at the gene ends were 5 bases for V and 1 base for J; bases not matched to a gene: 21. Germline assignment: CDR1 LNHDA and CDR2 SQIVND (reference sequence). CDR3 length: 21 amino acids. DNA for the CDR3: TGTGCCAGTAGTCGGTGGGGCCCCCGGGACAGGGAAACACGGAGCAATCAGCCCCAGCATTTT. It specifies CASSRWGPRDRETRSNQPQHF.

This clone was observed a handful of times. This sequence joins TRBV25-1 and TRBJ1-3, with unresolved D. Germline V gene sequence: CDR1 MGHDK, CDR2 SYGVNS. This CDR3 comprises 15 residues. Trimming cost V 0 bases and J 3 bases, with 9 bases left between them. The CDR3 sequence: CASSEYEAIGNTIYF. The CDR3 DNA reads TGTGCCAGCAGTGAATATGAGGCGATTGGAAACACCATATATTTT.

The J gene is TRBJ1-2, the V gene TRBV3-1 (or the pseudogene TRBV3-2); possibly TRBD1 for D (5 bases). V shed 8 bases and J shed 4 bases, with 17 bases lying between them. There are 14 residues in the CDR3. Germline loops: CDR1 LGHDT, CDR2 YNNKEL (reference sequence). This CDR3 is CASGSNGQIYGYTF. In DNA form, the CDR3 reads TGTGCCAGCGGATCCAACGGACAAATCTATGGCTACACCTTC.

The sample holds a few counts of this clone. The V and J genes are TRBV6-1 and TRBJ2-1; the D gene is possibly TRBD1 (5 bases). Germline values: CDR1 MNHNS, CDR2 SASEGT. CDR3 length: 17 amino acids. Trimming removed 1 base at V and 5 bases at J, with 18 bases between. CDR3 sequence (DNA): TGTGCCAGCAGTGAAGGGGGCCAAGGGGCGAGGAACAATGAGCAGTTCTTC. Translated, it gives CASSEGGQGARNNEQFF.

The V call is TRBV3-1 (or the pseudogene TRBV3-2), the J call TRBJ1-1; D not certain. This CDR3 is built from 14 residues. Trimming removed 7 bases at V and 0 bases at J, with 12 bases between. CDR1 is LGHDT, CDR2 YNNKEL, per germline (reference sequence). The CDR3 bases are TGTGCCAGCATTTCAGGAAACATGAACACTGAAGCTTTCTTT. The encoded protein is CASISGNMNTEAFF.

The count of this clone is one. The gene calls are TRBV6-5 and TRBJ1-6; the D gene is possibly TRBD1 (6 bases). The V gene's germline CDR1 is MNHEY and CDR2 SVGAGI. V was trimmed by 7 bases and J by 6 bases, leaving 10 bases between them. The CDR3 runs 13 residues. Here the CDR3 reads CASTGQTNSPLHF. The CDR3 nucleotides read TGTGCCAGCACCGGACAGACTAATTCACCCCTCCACTTT.

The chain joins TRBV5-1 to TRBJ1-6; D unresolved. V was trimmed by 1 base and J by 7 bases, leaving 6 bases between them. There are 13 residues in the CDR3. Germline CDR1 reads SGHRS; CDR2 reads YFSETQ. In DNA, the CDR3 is TGCGCCAGCAGCTTGACGGGGAATTCACCCCTCCACTTT. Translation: CASSLTGNSPLHF.

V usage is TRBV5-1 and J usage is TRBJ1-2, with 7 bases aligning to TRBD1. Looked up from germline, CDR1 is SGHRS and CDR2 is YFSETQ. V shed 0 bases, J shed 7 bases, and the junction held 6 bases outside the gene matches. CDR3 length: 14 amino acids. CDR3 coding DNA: TGCGCCAGCAGCTTGGGCGACAGGGCATCTGGCTACACCTTC. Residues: CASSLGDRASGYTF.

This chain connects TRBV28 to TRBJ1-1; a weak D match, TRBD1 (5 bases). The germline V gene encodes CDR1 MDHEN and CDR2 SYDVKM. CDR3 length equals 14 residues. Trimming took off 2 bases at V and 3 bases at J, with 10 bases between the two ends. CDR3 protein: CASSLSLQDTEAFF. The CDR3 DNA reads TGTGCCAGCAGTTTAAGTTTACAGGACACTGAAGCTTTCTTT.

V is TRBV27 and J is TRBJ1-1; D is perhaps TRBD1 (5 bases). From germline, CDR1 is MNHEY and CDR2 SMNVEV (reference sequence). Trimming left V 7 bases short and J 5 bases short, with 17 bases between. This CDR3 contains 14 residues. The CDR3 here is CASTNLGVGTEAFF. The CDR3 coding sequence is TGTGCCAGCACCAACCTAGGGGTGGGAACTGAAGCTTTCTTT.

CDR3 amino acids: CASSGQPYTEAFF. The CDR3 DNA reads TGTGCCAGCAGCGGACAGCCCTACACTGAAGCTTTCTTT. J is TRBJ1-1 and V is TRBV2, with TRBD1 as a possible D gene (6 bases). The V end lost 6 bases, the J end lost 3 bases, and 11 bases lay between the germline ends. Looked up from germline, CDR1 is SNHLY and CDR2 is FYNNEI. The CDR3 contains 13 residues.

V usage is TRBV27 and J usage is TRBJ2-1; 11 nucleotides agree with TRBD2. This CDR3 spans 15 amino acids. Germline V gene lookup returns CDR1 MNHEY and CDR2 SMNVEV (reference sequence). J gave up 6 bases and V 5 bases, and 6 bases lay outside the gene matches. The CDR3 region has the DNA TGTGCCAGCAGTAGGGGACTAGCGGAGACCAATGAGCAGTTCTTC. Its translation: CASSRGLAETNEQFF.

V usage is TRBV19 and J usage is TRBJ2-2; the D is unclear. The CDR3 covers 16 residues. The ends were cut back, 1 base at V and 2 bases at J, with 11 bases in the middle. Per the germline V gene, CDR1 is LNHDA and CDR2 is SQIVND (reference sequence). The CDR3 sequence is CASSIGRRFNTGELFF. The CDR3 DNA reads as TGTGCCAGTAGTATAGGACGGAGATTCAACACCGGGGAGCTGTTTTTT.

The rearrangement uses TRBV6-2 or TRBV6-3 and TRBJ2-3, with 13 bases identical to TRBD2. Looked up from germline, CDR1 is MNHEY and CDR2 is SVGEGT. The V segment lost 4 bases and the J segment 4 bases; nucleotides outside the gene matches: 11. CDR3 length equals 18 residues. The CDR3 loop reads CASSSLDLTSGRADTQYF. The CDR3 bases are TGTGCCAGCAGTTCTCTCGACCTCACTAGCGGGAGGGCAGATACGCAGTATTTT.

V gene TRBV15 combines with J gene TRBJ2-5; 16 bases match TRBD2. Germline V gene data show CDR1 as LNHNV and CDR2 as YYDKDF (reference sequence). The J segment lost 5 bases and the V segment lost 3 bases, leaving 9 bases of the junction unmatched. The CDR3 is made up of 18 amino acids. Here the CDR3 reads CATSRTGTSGRAFETQYF. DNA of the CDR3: TGTGCCACCAGCAGGACGGGGACTAGCGGGAGGGCGTTTGAGACCCAGTACTTC.

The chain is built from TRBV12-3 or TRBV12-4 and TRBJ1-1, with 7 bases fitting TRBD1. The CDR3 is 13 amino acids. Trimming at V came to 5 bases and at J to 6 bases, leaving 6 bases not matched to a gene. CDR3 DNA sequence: TGTGCCAGCAGTCAGACAGGGATCTCTGAAGCTTTCTTT. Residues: CASSQTGISEAFF.

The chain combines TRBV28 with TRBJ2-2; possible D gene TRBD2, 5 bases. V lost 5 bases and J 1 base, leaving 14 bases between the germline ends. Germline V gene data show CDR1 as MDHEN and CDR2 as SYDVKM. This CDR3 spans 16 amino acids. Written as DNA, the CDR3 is TGTGCCAGCAGTGTCCCCATCGGGATGAACACCGGGGAGCTGTTTTTT. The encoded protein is CASSVPIGMNTGELFF.

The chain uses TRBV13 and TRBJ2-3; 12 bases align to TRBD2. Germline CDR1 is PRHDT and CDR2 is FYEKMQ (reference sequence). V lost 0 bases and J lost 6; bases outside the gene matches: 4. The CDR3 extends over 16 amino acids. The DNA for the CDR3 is TGTGCCAGCAGCTTAGGGACTAGCGGGAGTCCTGATACGCAGTATTTT. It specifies CASSLGTSGSPDTQYF.

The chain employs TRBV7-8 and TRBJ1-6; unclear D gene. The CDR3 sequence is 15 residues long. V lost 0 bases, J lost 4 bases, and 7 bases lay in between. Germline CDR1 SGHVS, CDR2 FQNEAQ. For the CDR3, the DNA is TGTGCCAGCAGCTTAGCGCGAGGGTATAATTCACCCCTCCACTTT. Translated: CASSLARGYNSPLHF.

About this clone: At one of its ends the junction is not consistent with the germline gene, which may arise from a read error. The CDR3, as DNA: TGTGCCAGCAGTTACGTGGGAAGCGGGAAAGACACCCAGTACTTC. Its protein product is CASSYVGSGKDTQYF. The chain couples TRBV6-6 to TRBJ2-5; 7 nucleotides align to TRBD2. The CDR3 has 15 residues. The V gene's germline CDR1 is MNHNY and CDR2 SVGAGI (reference sequence).